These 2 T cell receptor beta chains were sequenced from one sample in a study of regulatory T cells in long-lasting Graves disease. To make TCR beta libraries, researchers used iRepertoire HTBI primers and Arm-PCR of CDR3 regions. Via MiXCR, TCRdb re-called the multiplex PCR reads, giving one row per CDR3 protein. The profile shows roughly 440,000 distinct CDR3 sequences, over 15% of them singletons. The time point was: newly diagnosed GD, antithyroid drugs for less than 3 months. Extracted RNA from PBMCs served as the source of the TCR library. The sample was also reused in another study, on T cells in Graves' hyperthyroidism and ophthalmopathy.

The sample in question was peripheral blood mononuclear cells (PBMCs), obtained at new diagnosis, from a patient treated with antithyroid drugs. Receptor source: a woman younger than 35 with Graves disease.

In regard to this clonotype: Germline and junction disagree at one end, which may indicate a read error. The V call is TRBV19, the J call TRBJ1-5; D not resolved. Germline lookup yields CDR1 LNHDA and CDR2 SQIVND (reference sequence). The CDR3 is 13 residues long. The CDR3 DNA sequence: TGTGCCAGTAGTCTAGAAATCAATCAGCCCCAGCATTTT. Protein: CASSLEINQPQHF.

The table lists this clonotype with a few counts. The CDR3 coding sequence is TGTGCCATCAGTTCAACAGGCGACGGAAACACCATATATTTT. This sequence encodes CAISSTGDGNTIYF. The chain recombines TRBV10-3 with TRBJ1-3; TRBD1 is a possible D gene (5 bases). The CDR3 loop spans 14 amino acids. V lost 5 bases and J 4 bases, leaving 12 bases between the germline ends. Per germline, CDR1 ENHRY and CDR2 SYGVKD.